This TCR beta chain was observed in a study of T cells in Graves' hyperthyroidism and ophthalmopathy. Amplified TCR beta CDR3 regions derived from RNA transcripts. HTBI primers were used for first-round RT-PCR of the TCR CDR3. Each CDR3 protein is one row after TCRdb ran MiXCR on the multiplex PCR reads. The sample has some 740,000 distinct CDR3 sequences; 14% are singletons. For Graves' hyperthyroidism to be stable, ophthalmopathy could not progress within 18 months. The study based diagnoses on clinical symptoms, serum thyroxine and TRAb, thyroid ultrasound and orbital computed tomography. Germline lookup yields CDR1 LGHDT and CDR2 YNNKEL (reference sequence). The CDR3 has 14 residues. V was clipped by 3 bases and J by 4 bases, with 12 bases between them.

The chain couples TRBV3-1 to TRBJ1-2; D is possibly TRBD1 (6 bases). Sample: blood. The clonotype was recovered from a woman between 18 and 29 years old with Graves' hyperthyroidism. The DNA of the CDR3 is TGTGCCAGCAGCCATGGACAGCGGCCCTATGGCTACACCTTC. It is translated as CASSHGQRPYGYTF.